The entry that follows covers one T cell receptor (beta chain) sequence. What it binds is unknown. The donors, healthy adults who were HIV-negative, had experienced no recent acute infections or vaccinations. CDR3 size: 16 residues. CDR1 WSHSY and CDR2 SAAADI come from the germline V gene. Trimming shortened V by 2 bases and J by 1 base, and 12 bases separated the two germline ends. This entry is derived from a study of shared clonotypes between healthy human individuals. Study-level information: Serving as donors were a couple of women and a few men, whose ages spanned 18 to 49.

Method: immunoSEQ multiplex PCR; TCRdb's copy keeps in-frame clones and lacks some. The sample lists around 330,000 clones; around 72% were seen once. Findings of the study overall: Lower generation probabilities were found for non-shared clonotypes than for those shared by all four donors. Generally, estimated richness proved larger in naive subsets than it did in memory subsets.

The sequencing input was memory CD4+ T cells sorted from blood. Subset of the sample: CD45RA-negative fraction. The chain combines TRBV10-2 with TRBJ1-3; tentatively, D is TRBD1 (6 bases). This TCR derives from a man aged 30-40 years in good health. The CDR3 reads CASSEIGGASGNTIYF. CDR3 nucleotides: TGCGCCAGCAGTGAGATCGGGGGGGCGTCTGGAAACACCATATATTTT.